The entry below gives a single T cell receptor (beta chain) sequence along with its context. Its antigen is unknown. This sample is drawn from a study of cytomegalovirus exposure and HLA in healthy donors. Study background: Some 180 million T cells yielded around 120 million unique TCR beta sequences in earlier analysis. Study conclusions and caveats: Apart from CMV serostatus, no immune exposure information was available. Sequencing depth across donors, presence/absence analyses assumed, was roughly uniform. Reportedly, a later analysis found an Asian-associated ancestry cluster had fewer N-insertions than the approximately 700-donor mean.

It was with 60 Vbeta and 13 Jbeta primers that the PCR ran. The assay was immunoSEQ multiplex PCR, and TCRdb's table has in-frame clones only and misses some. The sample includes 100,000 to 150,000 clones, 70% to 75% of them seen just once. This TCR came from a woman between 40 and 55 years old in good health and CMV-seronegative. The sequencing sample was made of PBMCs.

The DNA for the CDR3 is TGTGCTAGTGGTTTGGTGGGGACAGGGAGTATCAATGAGCAGTTCTTC. This sequence encodes CASGLVGTGSINEQFF. The chain couples TRBV12-5 to TRBJ2-1; 9 bases fit TRBD1. After removal of 0 bases from V and 6 bases from J, the junction contained 6 bases not matched to a gene. This CDR3 region has 16 residues. Germline V gene lookup returns CDR1 LGHNT and CDR2 FRNRAP.